The following is a T cell receptor beta chain sequence with its context. Its binding antigen is unknown. Base-call qualities are not available, and no considerably larger clone is one nucleotide away. The CDR3 numbers 14 residues from cysteine through phenylalanine. The retained sequence is limited to the CDR3, 42 bases, with the frame set at the first base. The V end loses 5 bases and the J end loses 3 bases, and a stretch of 11 bases separates them. As encoded in the germline V gene, CDR1 is SGHTA while CDR2 is FQGNSA. Receptors were amplified or captured by RT-PCR. Sequencer: Illumina HiSeq 2500. TCRdb reworked the public reads: Q25 trimming with fastp, MiXCR clone assembly, productive beta chains retained. Identical CDR3 proteins give one entry, which carries the most common genes and DNA. For this sample there are over 150,000 distinct CDR3 sequences; about 10% appear just once. The top ten clonotypes cover 11% of the sample.

The source of the sample is a study of response to subunit inactivated influenza vaccine (dated by TCRdb to 2017 to 2018). In the study overall: To follow how T cells responded to a trivalent subunit inactivated influenza vaccine, the researchers relied on deep quantitative profiling of the T cell receptor repertoire.

The paper as a whole reports these results and caveats: The authors proposed that each seasonal influenza vaccination may bring in only a limited number of new T cells.

This receptor was identified in a man aged 45-65 years who received an inactivated influenza vaccine. Donor details come from another sample of the same person, matched by shared clones. Sequenced here: non-naive T cells sorted from PBMCs, sampled on the day of vaccination. The label giving this sample's cell subset or site can be read as: memory T cell fraction. The rearranged segments are TRBV7-2 and TRBJ2-1; possibly the D gene is TRBD2, per 5 matching bases. The bases are TGTGCCAGCAGCCTCGGGGAAGGCTACAATGAGCAGTTCTTC. Its protein is CASSLGEGYNEQFF.